This TCR beta chain was sequenced in a study of T cells in Graves' hyperthyroidism and ophthalmopathy. At the level of the study: Specimen type is peripheral blood, collected at initial diagnosis prior to any treatment. The study's findings and limits: Peripheral blood also featured most of the thyroid clonotypes expanded above 0.001.

In this sample, this clonotype turned up a few times. Its antigen is as yet unknown. Researchers took RNA transcripts and amplified the TCR beta CDR3 regions from them. Primed by the HTBI set, a first-round RT-PCR was run on the TCR CDR3. TCRdb re-derived calls from the multiplex PCR reads in MiXCR, one entry per CDR3 protein. The repertoire holds about 210,000 distinct CDR3 sequences, with roughly 15% as singletons. Hyperthyroidism was newly diagnosed in patients aged 18 to 65 (duration under 2 months). PBMCs stemmed from around 10 ml fresh peripheral blood. The CDR3 has 14 residues. Germline lookup yields CDR1 SGHRS and CDR2 YFSETQ. The germline V and J ends were trimmed by 3 bases and 2 bases, with 11 bases remaining between them.

Specimen: blood. This clonotype was sampled from a middle-aged man with Graves' hyperthyroidism. This chain uses TRBV5-1 with TRBJ1-2; D possibly corresponds to TRBD1 (6 bases). The CDR3 nucleotides are TGCGCCAGCAGCTCAGGGGTGTTAAACTATGGCTACACCTTC. This translates into CASSSGVLNYGYTF.